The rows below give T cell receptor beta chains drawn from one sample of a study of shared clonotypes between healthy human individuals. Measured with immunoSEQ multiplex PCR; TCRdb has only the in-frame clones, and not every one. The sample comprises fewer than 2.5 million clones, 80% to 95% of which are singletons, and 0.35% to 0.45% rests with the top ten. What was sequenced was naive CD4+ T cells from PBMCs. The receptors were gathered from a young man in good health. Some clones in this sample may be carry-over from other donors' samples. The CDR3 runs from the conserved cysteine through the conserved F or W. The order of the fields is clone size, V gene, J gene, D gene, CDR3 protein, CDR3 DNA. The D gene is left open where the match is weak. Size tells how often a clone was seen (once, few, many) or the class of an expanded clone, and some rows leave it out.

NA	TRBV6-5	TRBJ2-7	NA	CASSSSSYEQYF	TGTGCCAGCAGTTCTAGCAGCTACGAGCAGTACTTC
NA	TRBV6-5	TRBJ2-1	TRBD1	CASSNLQGAKFF	TGTGCCAGCAGTAACCTACAGGGGGCCAAGTTCTTC
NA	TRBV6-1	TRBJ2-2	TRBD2	CASRGLAISGELFF	TGTGCCAGCAGGGGACTAGCGATCTCCGGGGAGCTGTTTTTT
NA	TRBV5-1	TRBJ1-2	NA	CASSIGQPNYGYTF	TGCGCCAGCAGCATCGGACAGCCTAACTATGGCTACACCTTC
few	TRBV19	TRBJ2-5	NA	CASSMVLFFSPQETQYF	TGTGCCAGTAGTATGGTCTTGTTCTTTTCGCCCCAAGAGACCCAGTACTTC
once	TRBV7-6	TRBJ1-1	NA	CASSLDPTGNTEAFF	TGTGCCAGCAGCTTAGACCCGACAGGGAACACTGAAGCTTTCTTT
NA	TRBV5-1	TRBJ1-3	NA	CASSEGSAGNTIYF	TGCGCCAGCAGCGAGGGGTCGGCTGGAAACACCATATATTTT
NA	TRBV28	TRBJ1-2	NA	CASSLSGYGYTF	TGTGCCAGCAGTTTGTCGGGTTATGGCTACACCTTC
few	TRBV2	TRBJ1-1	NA	CASILRENTEAFF	TGTGCCAGCATTTTGCGGGAGAACACTGAAGCTTTCTTT
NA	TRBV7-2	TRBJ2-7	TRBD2	CASSLAGESYEQYF	TGTGCCAGCAGCCTAGCGGGAGAGTCCTACGAGCAGTACTTC
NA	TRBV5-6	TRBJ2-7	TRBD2	CASSGTSAQRDEQYF	TGTGCCAGCAGCGGGACTAGCGCCCAAAGGGACGAGCAGTACTTC
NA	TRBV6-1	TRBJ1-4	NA	CASSEAIRTAEKLFF	TGTGCCAGCAGTGAAGCGATTAGGACAGCTGAAAAACTGTTTTTT
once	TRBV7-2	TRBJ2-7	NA	CASSPLGYEQYF	TGTGCCAGCAGCCCTCTGGGGTACGAGCAGTACTTC
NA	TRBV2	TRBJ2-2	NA	CASSEGRDPTNTGELFF	TGTGCCAGCAGTGAAGGTCGGGACCCAACGAACACCGGGGAGCTGTTTTTT
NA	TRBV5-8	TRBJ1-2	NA	CASSFVWGDYGYTF	TGTGCCAGCAGCTTCGTATGGGGGGACTATGGCTACACCTTC
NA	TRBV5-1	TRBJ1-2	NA	CASSLGPGSSGYGYTF	TGCGCCAGCAGCTTGGGTCCGGGCTCCTCGGGATATGGCTACACCTTC
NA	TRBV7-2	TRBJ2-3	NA	CASSPYTVSTDTQYF	TGTGCCAGCAGCCCATATACAGTTAGCACAGATACGCAGTATTTT
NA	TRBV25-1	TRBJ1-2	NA	CASEGSGGYTF	TGTGCCAGCGAGGGGTCGGGTGGCTACACCTTC
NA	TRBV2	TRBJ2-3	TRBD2	CATQRGGSTDTQYF	TGTGCCACCCAGCGGGGGGGCAGCACAGATACGCAGTATTTT
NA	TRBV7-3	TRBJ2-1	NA	CASSLTDRYNEQFF	TGTGCCAGCAGCTTAACTGACAGATACAATGAGCAGTTCTTC
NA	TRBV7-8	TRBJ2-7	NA	CASSLGGVGSGVSYEQYF	TGTGCCAGCAGCTTAGGGGGGGTCGGTTCAGGGGTCTCCTACGAGCAGTACTTC
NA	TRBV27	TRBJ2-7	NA	CASGSGAQPEQYF	TGTGCCAGCGGCTCGGGGGCGCAACCCGAGCAGTACTTC
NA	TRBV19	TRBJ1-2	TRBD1	CASSTFTGAIYGYTF	TGTGCCAGTAGTACCTTCACAGGGGCAATCTATGGCTACACCTTC
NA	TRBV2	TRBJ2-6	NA	CASSAVLPTALSGANVLTF	TGTGCCAGCAGCGCTGTCCTCCCGACAGCCCTCTCTGGGGCCAACGTCCTGACTTTC
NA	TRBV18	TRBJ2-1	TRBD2	CASSPSSGTSGPPFF	TGTGCCAGCTCACCCAGTTCCGGGACTAGCGGGCCTCCGTTCTTC
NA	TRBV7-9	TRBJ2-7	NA	CASSYGGSSYEQYF	TGTGCCAGCAGCTACGGCGGTAGCTCCTACGAGCAGTACTTC
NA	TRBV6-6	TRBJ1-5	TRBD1	CASGPAGGWNQPQHF	TGTGCCAGCGGTCCGGCAGGGGGGTGGAATCAGCCCCAGCATTTT
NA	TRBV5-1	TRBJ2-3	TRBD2	CASSGREGADTQYF	TGCGCCAGCAGCGGGCGGGAGGGCGCGGATACGCAGTATTTT
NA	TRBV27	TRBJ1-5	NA	CAIPMRVGNQPQHF	TGTGCCATTCCAATGAGGGTGGGCAATCAGCCCCAGCATTTT
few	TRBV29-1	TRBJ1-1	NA	CSTRRGANTEAFF	TGCAGCACCCGTAGGGGCGCGAACACTGAAGCTTTCTTT
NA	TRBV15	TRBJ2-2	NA	CATSRASAGELFF	TGTGCCACCAGCAGAGCCTCGGCCGGGGAGCTGTTTTTT
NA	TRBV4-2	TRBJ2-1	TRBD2	CASSYRLAGGNEQFF	TGTGCCAGCAGCTACCGACTAGCGGGAGGGAATGAGCAGTTCTTC
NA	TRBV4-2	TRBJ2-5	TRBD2	CASSQMRGEGDFGETQYF	TGTGCCAGCAGCCAGATGCGGGGGGAGGGTGACTTTGGGGAGACCCAGTACTTC
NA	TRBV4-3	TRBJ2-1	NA	CASSRSAHTYSYNEQFF	TGCGCCAGCAGCCGTAGCGCCCATACGTATTCCTACAATGAGCAGTTCTTC
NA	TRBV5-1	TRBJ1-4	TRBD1	CASSLAGDRTNEKLFF	TGCGCCAGCAGCTTGGCCGGGGACAGAACTAATGAAAAACTGTTTTTT
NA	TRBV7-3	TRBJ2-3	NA	CASSPAGEDTQYF	TGTGCCAGCAGCCCGGCCGGAGAAGATACGCAGTATTTT
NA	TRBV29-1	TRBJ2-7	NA	CSVEDPRGSTYEQYF	TGCAGCGTTGAAGATCCTAGAGGCAGCACCTACGAGCAGTACTTC
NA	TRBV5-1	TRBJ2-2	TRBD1	CASSPGTGVGTGELFF	TGCGCCAGCAGCCCGGGGACAGGGGTCGGGACCGGGGAGCTGTTTTTT
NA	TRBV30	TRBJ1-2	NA	CACPRFPELGYTF	TGTGCCTGCCCACGATTTCCAGAACTGGGCTACACCTTC
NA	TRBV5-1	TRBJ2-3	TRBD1	CASSLPTGTGGTDTQYF	TGCGCCAGCAGCCTCCCAACCGGGACAGGGGGCACAGATACGCAGTATTTT
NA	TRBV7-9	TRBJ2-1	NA	CASLRDLRNNEQFF	TGTGCCAGCCTCCGGGACCTCCGAAACAATGAGCAGTTCTTC
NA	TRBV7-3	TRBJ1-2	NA	CASSSRQGVYGYTF	TGTGCCAGCAGCTCCCGACAAGGAGTCTATGGCTACACCTTC
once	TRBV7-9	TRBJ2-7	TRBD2	CASSRLAETYEQYF	TGTGCCAGCAGTAGACTAGCGGAGACCTACGAGCAGTACTTC
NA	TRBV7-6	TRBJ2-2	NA	CASSLAWGNTGELFF	TGTGCCAGCAGCTTAGCCTGGGGGAACACCGGGGAGCTGTTTTTT
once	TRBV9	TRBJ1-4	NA	CASSPRGASSEKLFF	TGTGCCAGCAGCCCACGAGGGGCGTCCAGTGAAAAACTGTTTTTT
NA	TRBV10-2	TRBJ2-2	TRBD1	CASSPGQGNGELFF	TGCGCCAGCAGTCCGGGACAGGGAAACGGGGAGCTGTTTTTT
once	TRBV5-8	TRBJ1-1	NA	CASSLQRGSEAFF	TGTGCCAGCAGCTTGCAAAGGGGCTCTGAAGCTTTCTTT